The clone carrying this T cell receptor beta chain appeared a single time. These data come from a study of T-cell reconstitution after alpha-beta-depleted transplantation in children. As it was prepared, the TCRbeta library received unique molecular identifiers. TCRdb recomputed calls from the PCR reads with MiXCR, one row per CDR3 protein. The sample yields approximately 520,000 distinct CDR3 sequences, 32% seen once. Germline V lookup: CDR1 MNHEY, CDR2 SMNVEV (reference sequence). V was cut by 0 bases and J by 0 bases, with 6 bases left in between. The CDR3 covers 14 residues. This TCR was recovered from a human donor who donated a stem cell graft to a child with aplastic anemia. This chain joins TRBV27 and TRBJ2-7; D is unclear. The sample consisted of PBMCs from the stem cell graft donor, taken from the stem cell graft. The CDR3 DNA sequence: TGTGCCAGCAGTTTATCCAGCAACTCCTACGAGCAGTACTTC. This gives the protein CASSLSSNSYEQYF.